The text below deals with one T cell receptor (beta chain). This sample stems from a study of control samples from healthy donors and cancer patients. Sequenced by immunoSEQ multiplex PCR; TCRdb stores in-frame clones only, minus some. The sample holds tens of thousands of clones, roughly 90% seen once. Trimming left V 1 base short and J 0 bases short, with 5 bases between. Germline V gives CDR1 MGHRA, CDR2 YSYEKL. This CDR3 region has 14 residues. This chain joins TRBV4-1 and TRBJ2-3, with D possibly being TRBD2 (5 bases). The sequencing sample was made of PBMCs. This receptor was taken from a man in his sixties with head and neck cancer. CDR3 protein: CASSQVASTDTQYF. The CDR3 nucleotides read TGCGCCAGCAGCCAAGTAGCGAGCACAGATACGCAGTATTTT.